This T cell receptor beta chain was sequenced in a study of blood T cell repertoires in COVID-19. Whole-study context: Whether acute or convalescent, the COVID-19 samples came from the United States, Italy and Spain.

Participant-reported clinical history was the basis for cohort assignment. In Cohort 3, a recovered donor had either two negative PCRs, clearance, or symptom resolution. Per the study methods: Reference gene primer amplification gave estimated nucleated cell counts. Clones were sequenced by immunoSEQ multiplex PCR, and TCRdb holds only the in-frame ones, with some missing. The DNA was the basis for D and trimming; V, J and clone size are from that table. The data contain around 500,000 clones, 75% to 90% of them singletons. This CDR3 comprises 15 residues. CDR1 KGHDR and CDR2 SFDVKD come from the germline V gene. V shed 4 bases, J shed 7 bases, and the junction held 10 bases outside the gene matches.

The clonotype comes from a woman aged 55 to 70 who had recovered from COVID-19. The J gene is TRBJ1-2, the V gene TRBV24-1, with 8 bases that match TRBD1. Sequenced: PBMCs or T cells enriched from blood (not recorded which). This chain's CDR3 is CATSDADRGPAGYTF. CDR3 DNA sequence: TGTGCCACCAGTGACGCCGACAGGGGCCCTGCTGGCTACACCTTC.